This record covers a single T cell receptor (beta chain). TCRdb's table, derived via immunoSEQ multiplex PCR, lists solely in-frame clones and lacks some. The sample includes approximately 1.5 million clones, 98% of them seen just once. The data derive from a study of shared clonotypes between healthy human individuals. The CDR3 sequence is 13 residues long. CDR1 and CDR2 from the germline V gene are MNHEY and SVGAGI. Between the trimmed V and J ends, which lost 5 bases and 8 bases, there was a span of 15 bases. Material for sequencing was naive CD4+ T cells sorted from blood. Subset in this sample: CD45RA+ positively selected. The TCR sequence derives from a man aged 25-45 years in good health. The chain has TRBV6-5 and TRBJ1-2; D may be TRBD1 (6 bases). The DNA of the CDR3 is TGTGCCAGCAGTCCGGCGGGGGCGTGGGGCTACACCTTC. Encoded protein: CASSPAGAWGYTF.